This T cell receptor beta chain was retrieved from a study of blood T cell repertoires in COVID-19. The overall study: Italy, Spain and the United States were the sources of the convalescent and acute COVID-19 samples. PBMCs, B-cell-depleted T cells, or T cells provided the cDNA or gDNA that made up the material.

Trimming cost V 3 bases and J 1 base, with 9 bases left between them. The CDR3 has 14 residues. The germline gives CDR1 MNHNS, CDR2 SASEGT. In the source study's methods: Quantification of nucleated cells was approximated via reference gene primer amplification. Profiling relied on immunoSEQ multiplex PCR, and the TCRdb table lists in-frame clones only, not all of them. D and trimming come from the DNA, and the V and J calls and clone size come from that table. The profile shows about 240,000 clones, about 85% of them singletons. The origin of this receptor is a man aged 55-75 years who had recovered from COVID-19. Sequenced input: peripheral blood. This sequence joins TRBV6-1 and TRBJ1-1, with a weak D call TRBD1 (6 bases). CDR3 residues: CASSDWGQNTEAFF. CDR3 nucleotides: TGTGCCAGCAGTGATTGGGGACAGAACACTGAAGCTTTCTTT.